The clone carrying this TCR beta chain came up a few times. From RNA transcripts, TCR beta CDR3 regions were amplified. HTBI primers were employed in a first-round RT-PCR of the TCR CDR3. From the multiplex PCR reads, TCRdb called clonotypes with MiXCR, one entry per CDR3 protein. This table has about 500,000 distinct CDR3 sequences, approximately 15% appearing once. Those with hyperthyroidism were 18 to 65 years old, newly diagnosed, and ill for under 2 months. Orbital computed tomography and thyroid ultrasound, together with serum TRAb and thyroxine and clinical symptoms, were used for diagnoses. The PBMCs were taken from approximately 9.7 ml of fresh peripheral blood. This sample was taken from a study of T cells in Graves' hyperthyroidism and ophthalmopathy. Study context: Peripheral blood samples were taken at initial diagnosis, prior to any treatment.

V lost 8 bases and J 1 base, leaving 8 bases between the germline ends. CDR1 and CDR2 from the germline V gene are SGHTA and FQGNSA. The CDR3 contains 12 residues. This TCR came from a woman aged 18-30 years with Graves' hyperthyroidism. The chain joins TRBV7-2 to TRBJ2-5; D is uncertain. Sequencing was carried out using blood. The chain's CDR3 is CASASPQETQYF. Written as DNA, the CDR3 is TGTGCCAGCGCGAGTCCCCAAGAGACCCAGTACTTC.